This passage covers 10 T cell receptor beta chains from one sample sequenced in a study of CD8+CD57+ T cells in acquired aplastic anemia. Profiles of TCR beta VDJ and CDR3 were generated from a genomic DNA template. TCRdb redid the calling of the reads with MiXCR, one entry per CDR3 protein. The sample holds under 200,000 distinct CDR3 sequences, approximately 44% seen once. Sequencing was performed on sorted CD4+, CD8+, or CD8+CD57+ T cells (not recorded which) from PBMCs. These receptors all stem from a human donor in good health.

The CDR3 region is CASSLWRMSSYNEQFF. CDR3 DNA: TGTGCCAGCAGCTTATGGCGCATGTCCTCCTACAATGAGCAGTTCTTC. The chain has TRBV11-2 and TRBJ2-1; D is ambiguous. CDR3 size: 16 residues. V was clipped by 2 bases and J by 0 bases, with 11 bases between them. CDR1 is SGHAT and CDR2 is FQNNGV in the germline V gene.

The chain carries TRBV29-1 and TRBJ2-2, with a possible D match to TRBD1 (5 bases). This CDR3 comprises 14 residues. Per the germline V gene, CDR1 is SQVTM and CDR2 is ANQGSEA. Trimming left V 4 bases short and J 5 bases short, with 14 bases between. CDR3 DNA: TGCAGCGTTGTGATAGGGGCGGCGACCGGGGAGCTGTTTTTT. Residues: CSVVIGAATGELFF.

The table lists this clonotype with a count of one. V gene TRBV24-1 combines with J gene TRBJ2-1, with 9 nucleotides matching TRBD2. V dropped 5 bases and J dropped 7; count of bases not matched to a gene: 11. Germline V gives CDR1 KGHDR, CDR2 SFDVKD. The CDR3 is 16 residues long. CDR3 sequence (DNA): TGTGCCACCAGTGCGCGATCGGGTAGCGGGAGTAATGAGCAGTTCTTC. It translates to CATSARSGSGSNEQFF.

In the case of this clonotype: At one boundary the junction diverges from the germline segment, which might be a read error. V usage is TRBV24-1 and J usage is TRBJ2-3, with D tentatively TRBD1 (5 bases). CDR3 length: 16 residues. Germline assignment: CDR1 KGHDR and CDR2 SFDVKD. CDR3 residues: CATGDTRQSRFGTQYF. The CDR3 region has the DNA TGCGCCACCGGTGATACCCGACAGTCCCGGTTTGGTACGCAGTATTTT.

The rearrangement links TRBV20-1 to TRBJ2-1; tentatively, D is TRBD1 or TRBD2 (5 bases each). Germline CDR1 and CDR2: DFQATT and SNEGSKA (reference sequence). The CDR3 contains 13 residues. V lost 6 bases to trimming and J lost 6 bases, with 15 bases between them. CDR3 DNA: TGCAGTGCCGTCCGGGACGACTCCAATGAGCAGTTCTTC. Its protein product is CSAVRDDSNEQFF.

This clonotype occurred once. This chain joins TRBV24-1 and TRBJ2-3, with TRBD1 as a possible D gene (5 bases). The length of the CDR3 is 15 residues. Per germline, CDR1 KGHDR and CDR2 SFDVKD. V lost 1 base and J lost 2, with 9 bases in between. The CDR3 nucleotides are TGTGCCACCAGTGATTTCTTAGGGGACACAGATACGCAGTATTTT. This gives the protein CATSDFLGDTDTQYF.

About this clonotype: Being one base from a much bigger clone, this may be a read error. The chain recombines TRBV4-3 with TRBJ1-2; D gene ambiguous. V lost 1 base and J 4 bases, leaving 10 bases between the germline ends. This CDR3 comprises 14 residues. Germline CDR1 reads LGHNA; CDR2 reads YSLEER. The CDR3: CASSQGVSSYGYTF. In nucleotides, the CDR3 is TGCGCCAGCAGCCAAGGTGTGTCCAGCTATGGCTACACCTTC.

This clonotype was picked up many times. The J gene is TRBJ1-1, the V gene TRBV11-2, with no clear D. The germline V gene has CDR1 SGHAT and CDR2 FQNNGV. This CDR3 has 12 residues. V shed 1 base and J shed 6 bases, with 6 bases lying between them. The CDR3 sequence: CASSLVPAEAFF. The CDR3 DNA is TGTGCCAGCAGCTTAGTACCAGCTGAAGCTTTCTTT.

Many counts were recorded for this clonotype. V and J are TRBV5-1 and TRBJ1-1; no clear D gene. The V end was cut by 1 base, the J end by 2 bases, with 12 bases between. Germline V gene data show CDR1 as SGHRS and CDR2 as YFSETQ. The CDR3 has 15 amino acids. The CDR3 region has the DNA TGCGCCAGCAGCTTGACGGGGTTGAGAAACACTGAAGCTTTCTTT. Translation: CASSLTGLRNTEAFF.

J is TRBJ2-1 and V is TRBV13; D not resolved. This CDR3 region has 15 residues. V dropped 0 bases and J dropped 7 bases, with 13 bases sitting between them. Germline values: CDR1 PRHDT, CDR2 FYEKMQ (reference sequence). CDR3 in amino acids: CASSLGSRLTNEQFF. The CDR3 region has the DNA TGTGCCAGCAGCTTAGGTTCGCGGCTTACTAATGAGCAGTTCTTC.